This note documents a single T cell receptor beta chain sequence. The antigen it recognizes is unknown. Base qualities are not recorded, but no much larger clone differs from it by a single base. The CDR3 holds 16 amino acids from the cysteine to the phenylalanine. The CDR3 DNA has 48 bases and is translated from base 1. V trim: 3 bases; J trim: 7 bases; unmatched bases: 10. CDR1 and CDR2 were assigned from the germline V gene as SGHRS and YFSETQ. These data are taken from a study of shared clonotypes between healthy human individuals (dated by TCRdb to the early 2020s). About the investigation overall: Two women and a few men aged 18 to 49 years were included in the cohort. To estimate repertoire size and how much clonotypes are shared between individuals, the study performed deep sequencing of blood TCR repertoires from a handful of healthy adults. To increase sequencing depth and limit assay-specific biases, different laboratories used diverse techniques to prepare libraries and sequence TCR repertoires. Leukapheresis yielded between about 0.8 and 8.9 billion PBMCs per donor. What the work shows at the level of the full study, not this receptor alone: Pairwise subsampling led to the expectation that sequencing depth would affect the degree of clonotype sharing among donors. Because the study included only a small number of donors, the genetic and exposure-history diversity represented was limited. Sampling was limited to blood, and TCR repertoires in tissue likely differ from TCR repertoires in blood.

Healthy HIV-negative adults with no recently reported acute infections or vaccinations were included as donors. Every donor was a Caucasian adult living in Nashville, Tennessee, USA. For unsorted samples, some 87 million PBMCs were counted, and genomic DNA was extracted using the QIAamp DNA Blood Mini kit. Blood was collected by leukapheresis, and PBMCs were isolated by Ficoll-Histopaque density gradient centrifugation and then cryopreserved in liquid nitrogen vapor phase. Using the deep immunoSEQ assay, TCR CDR3 regions were amplified from genomic DNA by multiplex PCR. For each cell subset, the extracted genomic DNA was distributed evenly across all wells of several immunoSEQ 96-well plates, and each plate served as one replicate. For unsorted PBMC, roughly 330 ng of genomic DNA, equivalent to around 30,000 T cell genomes, went into each replicate PCR. Ten immunoSEQ deep assay plates were used to sequence the unsorted PBMC genomic DNA. The purified libraries were quantified using a Qubit 3.0 fluorometer, sized with a Bioanalyzer 2100, and then quantified again using the KAPA Library Quantification kit. Each immunoSEQ 96-well plate was sequenced on its own single-read 150-cycle Illumina NextSeq 550 flow cell. In the source study's methods: The immunoSEQ output contained only junctional sequences without quality scores, so filtering could not match that applied to full-length reads. Sequences were annotated with PyIR, a Python wrapper for IgBLAST v1.9, and V/J genes and CDR3 were assigned using IMGT germline references. Reads were filtered out if the reads had weak V/J assignments (E-value above 1e-6), no CDR3, stop codons, out-of-frame junctions, or ambiguous translated residues. V3J clonotypes were defined as sequences sharing an identical inferred V gene, J gene, and CDR3 amino acid sequence. To compute the percentage overlap between repertoires, the number of shared unique clonotypes was divided by the size of the smaller repertoire. Repertoire richness was assessed with RTK rarefaction, the Chao1 estimator, and Recon v2.1 estimates of unobserved clonotypes. Not all clones reach the TCRdb copy of this immuneACCESS table, which keeps in-frame sequences only. Checked studies attribute under half of the gap to unresolved V genes and leave the rest unexplained. The DNA gave D and trimming, while V, J and clone size come from that table. This sample holds about half a million clones; 70% to 85% were observed only once. Around 11% of the sample is taken by the ten largest.

This clonotype was sampled from a woman between 40 and 55 years old in good health. Some clones in this sample may be carry-over from other donors' samples. The chain is made from TRBV5-1 and TRBJ2-1; TRBD2 agrees with 10 junctional bases. The sample consisted of PBMCs. This receptor carries the CDR3 CASSSLLAGKENEQFF. The nucleotides are TGCGCCAGCAGCTCACTACTAGCGGGGAAAGAGAATGAGCAGTTCTTC.